The T cell receptor beta chain under discussion was sequenced for a study of monozygotic twins with inflammatory bowel disease. Whole-study results and caveats: By inverse Simpson index, TCRbeta diversity was lower in IBD patients than in healthy co-twins. Healthy twins showed more clonotype sharing with others than IBD patients, especially patients with disease activity.

cDNA synthesis was performed in eight separate reactions for each sample. UMIs incorporating a 6-nucleotide sample barcode were appended by means of template switching. With the 5' RACE reads reprocessed, TCRdb shows one record per CDR3 protein and no DNA. The specimen's table records 420,000 or so distinct CDR3 sequences. The CDR3 sequence is 16 residues long. A note on this clonotype: The antigen remains undetermined.

The chain recombines TRBV12-3 or TRBV12-4 with TRBJ2-2; TCRdb outputs TRBD2, but without DNA this stays unchecked. Source material: blood. This TCR derives from a human donor with ulcerative colitis or Crohn's disease, or a healthy co-twin of an affected twin (not recorded which). CDR3: CASSLAGGALGGELFF.